This entry lists 10 T cell receptor beta chains sequenced from one sample in a study of T-cell memory formation after mild COVID-19. One entry per CDR3 protein, called by TCRdb with MiXCR from the 5' RACE reads. The sample lists fewer than 350,000 distinct CDR3 sequences, roughly 18% occurring once. The sample was PBMCs or a T cell subset sorted from them (not recorded which). The receptors stem from a man between 18 and 35 years old who had mild COVID-19 (a few samples of this study predate the infection). Cell type and time point are not known.

This clonotype appeared many times. The chain has TRBV5-1 and TRBJ1-5; 10 nucleotides line up with TRBD1. The germline CDR1 and CDR2 sequences are SGHRS and YFSETQ. Trimming removed 5 bases from V and 4 bases from J; junction bases left unmatched: 6. This CDR3 region has 15 residues. The CDR3 spells CASREGTGENQPQHF. The CDR3, as DNA: TGCGCCAGCAGAGAGGGGACAGGGGAAAATCAGCCCCAGCATTTT.

The chain uses TRBV2 and TRBJ1-1; D is ambiguous. Trimming took off 10 bases at V and 1 base at J, with 10 bases between the two ends. This CDR3 has 12 amino acids. In germline, CDR1 is SNHLY, CDR2 FYNNEI. The CDR3 sequence is CATRQSNTEAFF. The CDR3 DNA reads as TGTGCCACCCGTCAGTCGAACACTGAAGCTTTCTTT.

The rearrangement joins TRBV12-3 or TRBV12-4 to TRBJ2-7, with a weak D call TRBD1 (5 bases). CDR3 length equals 12 residues. Between the trimmed V and J ends, which lost 6 bases and 4 bases, there was a span of 10 bases. The CDR3 loop is CASSAGLYEQYF. For the CDR3, the DNA is TGTGCCAGCAGCGCAGGGTTGTACGAGCAGTACTTC.

This clonotype was detected a few times. V gene TRBV28 combines with J gene TRBJ2-7; 8 nucleotides match TRBD2. The CDR3 length is 15 residues. Unmatched junction bases numbered 9, after V lost 5 bases and J lost 3 bases. Germline loops: CDR1 MDHEN, CDR2 SYDVKM. Written as DNA, the CDR3 is TGTGCCAGCAGTCCCGAGGGTAGCGGGGACTACGAGCAGTACGTC. Its protein is CASSPEGSGDYEQYV.

The V gene is TRBV4-3, the J gene TRBJ1-4; maybe TRBD1 (5 bases). Trimming left V 0 bases short and J 4 bases short, with 21 bases between. Germline V gene lookup returns CDR1 LGHNA and CDR2 YSLEER. The CDR3 loop spans 19 amino acids. CDR3 in DNA: TGCGCCAGCAGCCAAGATTCAGGCAGGGTCGGATTCGGTAATGAAAAACTGTTTTTT. The encoded protein is CASSQDSGRVGFGNEKLFF.

The rearrangement links TRBV20-1 to TRBJ2-5; D is possibly TRBD2 (5 bases). Germline V gene sequence: CDR1 DFQATT, CDR2 SNEGSKA (reference sequence). Trimming removed 1 base at V and 2 bases at J, with 11 bases between. There are 14 residues in the CDR3. The CDR3 bases are TGCAGTGCTAGAGGTCTAGCAAAACAAGAGACCCAGTACTTC. Protein sequence: CSARGLAKQETQYF.

This clonotype was seen ten or more times. V usage is TRBV5-1 and J usage is TRBJ2-5; D possibly corresponds to TRBD1 (5 bases). Trimming left V 3 bases short and J 5 bases short, with 17 bases between. The germline V gene encodes CDR1 SGHRS and CDR2 YFSETQ. The CDR3 extends over 15 amino acids. The CDR3 spells CASSSQGRGLETQYF. CDR3 DNA: TGCGCCAGCAGCTCCCAGGGTAGAGGTCTGGAGACCCAGTACTTC.

The table lists this clonotype with many counts. A junction boundary mismatches the germline segment, possibly from a read error. This chain links TRBV6-5 with TRBJ1-4; unclear D gene. The CDR3 spans 14 residues. The germline V gene encodes CDR1 MNHEY and CDR2 SVGAGI. The CDR3 reads CASRLTRSKEKLFF. The CDR3 nucleotides read TGTGCCAGCAGACTCACGAGGTCTAAAGAAAAACTGTTTTTT.

V gene TRBV7-2 combines with J gene TRBJ2-3; TRBD2 aligns across 10 bases. The V and J ends lost 1 base and 1 base, in that order; junction bases with no gene match: 2. There are 16 residues in the CDR3. The V gene's germline CDR1 is SGHTA and CDR2 FQGNSA. CDR3 region: CASSLVGLAGTDTQYF. The CDR3, as DNA: TGTGCCAGCAGCTTAGTTGGACTAGCGGGCACAGATACGCAGTATTTT. The full variable domain, completed using reference TRBV7-2 and TRBJ2-3, is GAGVSQSPSNKVTEKGKDVELRCDPISGHTALYWYRQSLGQGLEFLIYFQGNSAPDKSGLPSDRFSAERTGGSVSTLTIQRTQQEDSAVYLCASSLVGLAGTDTQYFGPGTRLTVL.

The rearrangement links TRBV11-2 to TRBJ1-1, with D perhaps TRBD1 (5 bases). Germline-derived CDR1 and CDR2 are SGHAT and FQNNGV. The CDR3 runs 14 residues. Trimming removed 5 bases at V and 2 bases at J, with 12 bases between. The chain's CDR3 is CASSPKGRNTEAFF. For the CDR3, the DNA is TGTGCCAGCAGCCCCAAGGGGCGTAACACTGAAGCTTTCTTT.